This TCR beta chain was identified during a study of T-cell memory formation after mild COVID-19. Study-level information: Largely, the TCR clusters proved donor specific.

One entry per CDR3 protein, called by TCRdb with MiXCR from the 5' RACE reads. The sample has roughly 450,000 distinct CDR3 sequences; 18% are singletons. General study results and limits: Later expanders leaned toward CD4+, whereas clones contracting from day 15 to 85 were balanced CD4/CD8. The second-wave clones peaking on day 37 were not confirmed as SARS-CoV-2-specific.

A note on this clonotype: Its specificity is not known.

Trimming cost V 4 bases and J 9 bases, with 10 bases left between them. This CDR3 has 12 residues. The V gene's germline CDR1 is SEHNR and CDR2 FQNEAQ (reference sequence). The sequence came from a man between 18 and 29 years old who had mild COVID-19 (a few samples of this study predate the infection). Cell type and time point are not known. J is TRBJ2-1 and V is TRBV7-9, with D unclear. Sequencing was carried out using PBMCs or a T cell subset sorted from them (not recorded which). The CDR3 sequence: CASSSNLGEQFF. DNA for the CDR3: TGTGCCAGCAGCTCGAACTTGGGTGAGCAGTTCTTC.